The 30 T cell receptor beta chains below all came from one sample that was sequenced in a study of T cell responses to AZD1222 COVID-19 vaccine. Data came from immunoSEQ multiplex PCR; TCRdb stores just in-frame clones and leaves some out. The profile shows over 120,000 clones, 85% to 95% of them singletons. Sequences were derived from peripheral blood, sampled 28 days after the second AZD1222 dose. Receptors were obtained from an adult who received the AZD1222 COVID-19 vaccine.

This rearrangement joins TRBV18 to TRBJ1-5; possibly TRBD1 for D (6 bases). Germline V gene lookup returns CDR1 KGHSH and CDR2 LQKENI. Trimming removed 3 bases from V and 7 bases from J, with 16 bases in between. This CDR3 comprises 15 residues. The CDR3 here is CASSPEGPQGQPQHF. CDR3 DNA: TGTGCCAGCTCACCGGAGGGTCCACAGGGACAGCCCCAGCATTTT.

The CDR3 DNA reads as TGTGCCAGCAGCCAAGCACCTCAGGGTAACACTGAAGCTTTCTTT. Its protein product is CASSQAPQGNTEAFF. This chain uses TRBV4-2 with TRBJ1-1; possible D gene TRBD1, 5 bases. The germline V and J ends were trimmed by 1 base and 2 bases, with 11 bases remaining between them. In germline, CDR1 is LGHNA, CDR2 YNFKEQ. The CDR3 covers 15 residues.

This clone was picked up a small number of times. For the CDR3, the DNA is TGTGCCAGCAGTATAATCGGTGGAAACACCATATATTTT. It specifies CASSIIGGNTIYF. The V gene is TRBV6-5, the J gene TRBJ1-3; no definite D call. V was pared by 5 bases and J by 3 bases, with 8 bases between. The CDR3 is 13 amino acids. Germline V lookup: CDR1 MNHEY, CDR2 SVGAGI.

The chain recombines TRBV11-2 with TRBJ2-5; 12 bases fit TRBD2. In germline, CDR1 is SGHAT, CDR2 FQNNGV. Losses at the gene ends were 8 bases for V and 5 bases for J; bases not matched to a gene: 12. The CDR3 runs 16 residues. CDR3 in amino acids: CASAASSGRAGETQYF. The DNA for the CDR3 is TGTGCCAGCGCCGCCTCTAGCGGGAGGGCCGGTGAGACCCAGTACTTC.

The chain combines TRBV7-3 with TRBJ1-2, with TRBD1 matching over 9 bases. This CDR3 is 15 amino acids long. Germline V lookup: CDR1 SGHTA, CDR2 FQGTGA. The V gene end was trimmed by 5 bases and the J gene end by 6 bases; junction bases not matched to a gene: 10. Here the CDR3 DNA reads TGTGCCAGCAGCCCATCAACCGGGACAGGGCATGGCTACACCTTC. Amino acids: CASSPSTGTGHGYTF.

This chain connects TRBV3-1 (or the pseudogene TRBV3-2) to TRBJ2-7; no clear D. The CDR3 covers 15 residues. Germline V lookup: CDR1 LGHDT, CDR2 YNNKEL (reference sequence). V lost 1 base and J 3 bases, leaving 13 bases between the germline ends. The CDR3 DNA reads TGTGCCAGCAGCCAAGGCGCCGGTCCCTTCTACGAGCAGTACTTC. It yields the protein CASSQGAGPFYEQYF.

CDR3 protein: CSVSQVGRITEAFF. CDR3 sequence (DNA): TGCAGCGTCTCCCAGGTGGGTAGGATCACTGAAGCTTTCTTT. J is TRBJ1-1 and V is TRBV29-1; D is ambiguous. CDR3 length: 14 amino acids. CDR1 is SQVTM, CDR2 ANQGSEA, per germline. Trimming left V 6 bases short and J 4 bases short, with 18 bases between.

This clone was seen once. The chain recombines TRBV6-5 with TRBJ2-7, with a tentative D call TRBD1 (6 bases). CDR1 and CDR2 from the germline V gene are MNHEY and SVGAGI. The CDR3 covers 14 residues. The V gene lost 6 bases and the J gene lost 4 bases, with 16 bases spanning the gap. The chain's CDR3 is CASRPIEQGYEQYF. For the CDR3, the DNA is TGTGCCAGCAGGCCAATCGAACAGGGTTACGAGCAGTACTTC.

The chain uses TRBV5-1 and TRBJ1-2; 10 bases agree with TRBD1. V lost 4 bases, J lost 2 bases, and 2 bases stayed unmatched. CDR3 size: 14 residues. CDR1 and CDR2 (germline): SGHRS, YFSETQ. This CDR3 is CASSEGQGNYGYTF. The CDR3 nucleotides read TGCGCCAGCAGCGAGGGACAGGGGAACTATGGCTACACCTTC. Variable domain in full (rest from reference TRBV5-1 and TRBJ1-2): KAGVTQTPRYLIKTRGQQVTLSCSPISGHRSVSWYQQTPGQGLQFLFEYFSETQRNKGNFPGRFSGRQFSNSRSEMNVSTLELGDSALYLCASSEGQGNYGYTFGSGTRLTVV.

This clone appeared once. The rearrangement joins TRBV9 to TRBJ1-3; D gene uncertain. The CDR3 is 16 amino acids. V was cut by 0 bases and J by 0 bases, with 10 bases left in between. CDR1 and CDR2 (germline): SGDLS, YYNGEE. The CDR3 bases are TGTGCCAGCAGCGTAGGAACCAGCTCCTCTGGAAACACCATATATTTT. It is translated as CASSVGTSSSGNTIYF.

The chain is built from TRBV10-3 and TRBJ2-7, with unresolved D. V was trimmed by 7 bases and J by 2 bases, leaving 15 bases between them. The CDR3 has 14 residues. Germline CDR1 reads ENHRY; CDR2 reads SYGVKD. The CDR3: CAITPAGRTYEQYF. CDR3 DNA sequence: TGTGCCATCACTCCCGCCGGGCGCACCTACGAGCAGTACTTC.

The chain recombines TRBV2 with TRBJ1-1, with TRBD1 matching 9 bases. V was clipped by 5 bases and J by 11 bases; unmatched bases: 15. The CDR3 is 15 residues long. Germline V CDR1 and CDR2: SNHLY, FYNNEI. CDR3 region: CASSFSETGGAKAFF. As DNA, the CDR3 is TGTGCCAGCAGTTTCTCCGAAACAGGGGGCGCGAAGGCTTTCTTT.

The rearrangement uses TRBV7-9 and TRBJ1-1; no definite D call. CDR1 is SEHNR and CDR2 is FQNEAQ in the germline V gene (reference sequence). The CDR3 sequence is 13 residues long. V lost 2 bases and J 0 bases, leaving 4 bases between the germline ends. Here the CDR3 DNA reads TGTGCCAGCAGCTTAAGCATGAACACTGAAGCTTTCTTT. It encodes CASSLSMNTEAFF.

This rearrangement joins TRBV11-3 to TRBJ2-5; D uncertain. Germline CDR1 reads SGHNT; CDR2 reads YENEEA. V lost 2 bases and J 5 bases, leaving 12 bases between the germline ends. This CDR3 contains 14 residues. CDR3: CASSLSPVSETQYF. The CDR3 DNA sequence: TGTGCCAGCAGCTTATCGCCGGTGTCCGAGACCCAGTACTTC.

The chain combines TRBV7-2 with TRBJ2-1; possibly TRBD2 for D (6 bases). CDR1 and CDR2 (germline): SGHTA, FQGNSA. The CDR3 length is 16 residues. Trimming left V 7 bases short and J 0 bases short, with 16 bases between. CDR3 loop: CASTLGGRSSYNEQFF. CDR3 bases: TGTGCCAGCACATTAGGAGGGAGGAGCTCCTACAATGAGCAGTTCTTC.

In this sample, this clone turned up a few times. The V call is TRBV6-6, the J call TRBJ2-1; possibly TRBD2 for D (5 bases). CDR3 size: 12 residues. CDR1 and CDR2 (germline): MNHNY, SVGAGI (reference sequence). Trimming stripped 3 bases from V and 11 bases from J, with 11 bases between. The CDR3, as DNA: TGTGCCAGCAGTTATATCGACGGGAAGCAGTTCTTC. Protein: CASSYIDGKQFF.

V is TRBV7-9 and J is TRBJ1-5; TRBD1 is a possible D gene (5 bases). The CDR3 is made up of 14 amino acids. CDR1 is SEHNR and CDR2 is FQNEAQ in the germline V gene (reference sequence). V shed 5 bases and J shed 4 bases, with 12 bases lying between them. The CDR3 here is CASSPDRENQPQHF. For the CDR3, the DNA is TGTGCCAGCAGCCCAGACAGAGAAAATCAGCCCCAGCATTTT.

This clone was detected only once. The chain combines TRBV27 with TRBJ1-6; no definite D call. The V end lost 5 bases, the J end lost 3 bases, and 20 bases lay between the germline ends. The germline gives CDR1 MNHEY, CDR2 SMNVEV (reference sequence). This CDR3 is 18 amino acids long. The CDR3 here is CASSPNKDLGYYNSPLHF. CDR3 DNA: TGTGCCAGCAGTCCCAATAAGGACCTTGGATACTATAATTCACCCCTCCACTTT.

This clone appeared a single time. The J gene is TRBJ1-3, the V gene TRBV28, with D maybe TRBD1 (5 bases). The CDR3 totals 15 residues. In germline, CDR1 is MDHEN, CDR2 SYDVKM. Between the trimmed V and J ends, which lost 3 bases and 4 bases, there was a span of 13 bases. Written as DNA, the CDR3 is TGTGCCAGCAGTTTGCGAGGGGCAGGAGGAAACACCATATATTTT. Amino acid sequence: CASSLRGAGGNTIYF.

The rearrangement uses TRBV4-3 and TRBJ1-1, with D uncertain. The CDR3 spans 14 residues. V was clipped by 0 bases and J by 5 bases, with 10 bases between them. Germline values: CDR1 LGHNA, CDR2 YSLEER. For the CDR3, the DNA is TGCGCCAGCAGCCAAGAAAATGGGGAAACTGAAGCTTTCTTT. Translating gives CASSQENGETEAFF.

The V and J genes are TRBV7-8 and TRBJ1-1, with TRBD1 as a possible D gene (5 bases). Trimming took 8 bases from V and 4 from J, leaving 14 bases between them. CDR3 size: 13 residues. Germline V gene data show CDR1 as SGHVS and CDR2 as FQNEAQ. CDR3 bases: TGTGCCAGCGGAAAAAGTGGGGGCACTGAAGCTTTCTTT. Protein product: CASGKSGGTEAFF.

The chain carries TRBV6-5 and TRBJ2-2, with D possibly being TRBD2 (6 bases). Trimming shortened V by 6 bases and J by 0 bases, and 11 bases separated the two germline ends. Looked up from germline, CDR1 is MNHEY and CDR2 is SVGAGI. The CDR3 runs 15 residues. The CDR3 loop reads CASREWGANTGELFF. The DNA of the CDR3 is TGTGCCAGCAGGGAGTGGGGGGCGAACACCGGGGAGCTGTTTTTT.

The rearrangement uses TRBV4-3 and TRBJ2-1; no clear D gene. This CDR3 comprises 13 residues. The germline V gene has CDR1 LGHNA and CDR2 YSLEER. The V end lost 4 bases, the J end lost 6 bases, and 10 bases lay between the germline ends. CDR3 amino acids: CASSPGRANEQFF. The CDR3 DNA sequence: TGCGCCAGCAGCCCCGGACGGGCCAATGAGCAGTTCTTC.

This chain uses TRBV7-2 with TRBJ2-1, with unresolved D. Trimming shortened V by 8 bases and J by 9 bases, and 17 bases separated the two germline ends. In germline, CDR1 is SGHTA, CDR2 FQGNSA. This CDR3 has 13 residues. CDR3 amino acids: CASSPSGLIEQFF. CDR3 bases: TGTGCCAGCTCGCCTAGTGGATTAATTGAGCAGTTCTTC. The full variable domain, with the rest looked up from reference TRBV7-2 and TRBJ2-1, is GAGVSQSPSNKVTEKGKDVELRCDPISGHTALYWYRQSLGQGLEFLIYFQGNSAPDKSGLPSDRFSAERTGGSVSTLTIQRTQQEDSAVYLCASSPSGLIEQFFGPGTRLTVL.

CDR3 sequence (DNA): TGTGCCAGCAGCACGGGACAGGTTAGCTCTGGGGCCAACGTCCTGACTTTC. It translates to CASSTGQVSSGANVLTF. The J gene is TRBJ2-6, the V gene TRBV5-4; 8 bases fit TRBD1. V was pared by 4 bases and J by 0 bases, with 6 bases of the junction left unmatched. Germline CDR1 is SGHNT and CDR2 is YYREEE (reference sequence). The CDR3 is 17 amino acids.

The rearrangement uses TRBV25-1 and TRBJ2-1, with D possibly matching TRBD2 (7 bases). The CDR3 covers 14 residues. The V gene lost 7 bases and the J gene lost 2 bases, with 12 bases spanning the gap. Germline V lookup: CDR1 MGHDK, CDR2 SYGVNS. CDR3 nucleotides: TGTGCCAGCAAGCGCGGGGGCGCCTACAATGAGCAGTTCTTC. Its protein is CASKRGGAYNEQFF.

Worth noting for this clone: The same CDR3 arises from other DNA sequences in this sample as well. The V and J genes are TRBV5-3 and TRBJ1-1; 9 nucleotides align to TRBD1. TRBV5-3 is treated as an ORF (open reading frame) with a function not yet certain. CDR3 length: 17 residues. The V segment lost 4 bases and the J segment 3 bases; nucleotides outside the gene matches: 13. The CDR3 here is CARSTISLTGGYTEAFF. The CDR3 DNA reads TGTGCCAGAAGCACAATATCCTTGACAGGGGGTTACACTGAAGCTTTCTTT.

Points on this clone: The sample contains more than one DNA sequence encoding this CDR3. The rearrangement joins TRBV9 to TRBJ1-1; D ambiguous. Between the trimmed V and J ends, which lost 0 bases and 5 bases, there was a span of 8 bases. CDR1 is SGDLS and CDR2 is YYNGEE in the germline V gene. This CDR3 is built from 13 residues. The CDR3 nucleotides read TGTGCCAGCAGCGTAGCCGAGGGAACTGAAGCTTTCTTT. It translates to CASSVAEGTEAFF.

In DNA, the CDR3 is TGCGCCAGCAGCTTGACAGGTATTGAAGCTTTCTTT. Its translation: CASSLTGIEAFF. This chain connects TRBV5-1 to TRBJ1-1, with a weak D call TRBD1 (5 bases). The ends were cut back, 1 base at V and 7 bases at J, with 8 bases in the middle. The CDR3 loop spans 12 amino acids. Germline CDR1 is SGHRS and CDR2 is YFSETQ.

The chain combines TRBV5-6 with TRBJ2-2; D not certain. The CDR3 is 12 amino acids. V was shortened by 0 bases and J by 7 bases, with 4 bases between the two germline ends. Germline lookup yields CDR1 SGHDT and CDR2 YYEEEE. Here the CDR3 reads CASSLGIGELFF. CDR3 coding DNA: TGTGCCAGCAGCTTGGGGATCGGGGAGCTGTTTTTT.